What follows are 4 T cell receptor beta chains derived from one specimen sequenced in a study of human T cells and chemical hapten exposure. The time point here: patch test 2, 6 weeks after DPC sensitization. Stated treatment: therapeutic diphenylcyclopropenone sensitization with weekly scalp DPC. TCRdb re-called the RACE reads through MiXCR, storing one row per CDR3 protein. The sample records 73,000 or so distinct CDR3 sequences, 7.5% to 9.5% being singletons. Material: whole blood, obtained in connection with sensitization to the hapten diphenylcyclopropenone (DPC). These receptor sequences come from a woman aged 45-60 years with alopecia areata. Some clones in this sample may be carry-over from other donors' samples.

This clonotype was picked up a small number of times. V usage is TRBV20-1 and J usage is TRBJ2-7; 7 bases match TRBD2. This CDR3 spans 14 amino acids. Germline V gene lookup returns CDR1 DFQATT and CDR2 SNEGSKA (reference sequence). V shed 1 base, J shed 0 bases, and the junction held 3 bases outside the gene matches. CDR3 nucleotide sequence: TGCAGTGCTAGAGTGCTAGCGGTCTCCTACGAGCAGTACTTC. Its translation: CSARVLAVSYEQYF.

As DNA, the CDR3 is TGTGCCAGCAGTTACACGGGACATGAGCAGTTCTTC. Its translation: CASSYTGHEQFF. V is TRBV6-2 or TRBV6-3 and J is TRBJ2-1; D is perhaps TRBD1 or TRBD2 (5 bases each). The CDR3 loop spans 12 amino acids. V lost 2 bases, J lost 8 bases, and 7 bases lay in between. The germline V gene has CDR1 MNHEY and CDR2 SVGEGT.

The chain recombines TRBV5-1 with TRBJ2-3, with D tentatively TRBD2 (6 bases). V dropped 2 bases and J dropped 0 bases, with 13 bases sitting between them. This CDR3 comprises 16 residues. From germline, CDR1 is SGHRS and CDR2 YFSETQ. The CDR3: CASSLSGTPSTDTQYF. CDR3 bases: TGCGCCAGCAGCTTATCCGGGACTCCGAGCACAGATACGCAGTATTTT.

This clonotype appeared a few times. The chain carries TRBV6-5 and TRBJ1-1; D uncertain. This CDR3 has 13 amino acids. The V and J ends lost 5 bases and 12 bases respectively, with 19 bases between them. Germline loops: CDR1 MNHEY, CDR2 SVGAGI. The CDR3 reads CASSRTLQVMSFF. The CDR3 DNA follows: TGTGCCAGCAGTCGGACCCTTCAGGTTATGTCTTTCTTT.